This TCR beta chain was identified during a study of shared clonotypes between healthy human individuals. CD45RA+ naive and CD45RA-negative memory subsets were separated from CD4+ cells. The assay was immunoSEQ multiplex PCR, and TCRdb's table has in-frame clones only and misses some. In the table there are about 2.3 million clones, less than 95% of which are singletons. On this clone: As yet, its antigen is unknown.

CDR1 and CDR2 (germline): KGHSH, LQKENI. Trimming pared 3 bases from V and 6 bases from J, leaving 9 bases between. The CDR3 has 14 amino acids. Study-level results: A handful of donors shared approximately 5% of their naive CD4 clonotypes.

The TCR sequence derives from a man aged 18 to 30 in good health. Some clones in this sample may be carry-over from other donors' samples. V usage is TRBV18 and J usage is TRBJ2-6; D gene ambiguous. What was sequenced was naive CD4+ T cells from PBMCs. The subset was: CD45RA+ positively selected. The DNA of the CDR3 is TGTGCCAGCTCACCCGGGTCCTTGGCCAACGTCCTGACTTTC. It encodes CASSPGSLANVLTF.